This is a list of T cell receptor beta chains from one sample in a study of T cells in Graves' hyperthyroidism and ophthalmopathy. In TCRdb, the multiplex PCR reads were re-called with MiXCR into one record per CDR3 protein. The sample records hundreds of thousands of distinct CDR3 sequences, about 16% being singletons. The specimen sequenced was blood. These receptors all come from a woman aged 18-29 years with Graves' ophthalmopathy. CDR3s include the opening cysteine and the closing phenylalanine or tryptophan. D genes are given only for firm matches. Size values are once, few and many counts, or a class for expanded clones, and some rows have none.

D gene: .
J gene: TRBJ1-6
V gene: TRBV28
clone size: many
CDR3 DNA: TGTGCCAGCAGTTTATTACCGATCGGGAGGACACGAAATTCACCCCTCCACTTT
CDR3 protein: CASSLLPIGRTRNSPLHF

D gene: TRBD1
J gene: TRBJ1-1
V gene: TRBV7-9
clone size: many
CDR3 DNA: TGTGCCAGCAGTCGGACAGGGCGGGCTGAAGCTTTCTTT
CDR3 protein: CASSRTGRAEAFF

D gene: .
J gene: TRBJ2-1
V gene: TRBV7-2
clone size: many
CDR3 DNA: TGTGCCAGCAGCTTACAGTCGGAAGACACCTTCTACAATGAGCAGTTCTTC
CDR3 protein: CASSLQSEDTFYNEQFF

D gene: TRBD1
J gene: TRBJ1-3
V gene: TRBV7-9
clone size: .
CDR3 DNA: TGTGCCAGCAGCTTGGACTCTTTCCGGGACAGGGGGGGAAACACCATATATTTT
CDR3 protein: CASSLDSFRDRGGNTIYF

D gene: .
J gene: TRBJ2-7
V gene: TRBV20-1
clone size: many
CDR3 DNA: TGCAGTGCTAGAGAAGGTAAAACCTACGAGCAGTACTTC
CDR3 protein: CSAREGKTYEQYF

D gene: .
J gene: TRBJ1-5
V gene: TRBV20-1
clone size: many
CDR3 DNA: TGCAGTGCTAGTCGGGGGTCCAATCAGCCCCAGCATTTT
CDR3 protein: CSASRGSNQPQHF

D gene: TRBD1
J gene: TRBJ2-1
V gene: TRBV11-2
clone size: many
CDR3 DNA: TGTGCCAGCAGCCCACGGGCAGGGGGCCGCTCCTACAATGAGCAGTTCTTC
CDR3 protein: CASSPRAGGRSYNEQFF

D gene: .
J gene: TRBJ1-2
V gene: TRBV12-3/TRBV12-4
clone size: many
CDR3 DNA: TGTGCCAGCAGTTTCGGACCGGTCTATGGCTACACCTTC
CDR3 protein: CASSFGPVYGYTF

D gene: TRBD2
J gene: TRBJ2-1
V gene: TRBV28
clone size: .
CDR3 DNA: TGTGCCAGCAGTCGTCGTAGCGGCGGGGGGAGATACAATGAGCAGTTCTTC
CDR3 protein: CASSRRSGGGRYNEQFF

D gene: .
J gene: TRBJ2-6
V gene: TRBV2
clone size: many
CDR3 DNA: TGTGCCAGCCTCGGACCGGACTCATCTGGGGCCAACGTCCTGACTTTC
CDR3 protein: CASLGPDSSGANVLTF

D gene: .
J gene: TRBJ2-3
V gene: TRBV9
clone size: few
CDR3 DNA: TGTGCCAGCAGCGAGTTCGATTCAGATACGCAGTATTTT
CDR3 protein: CASSEFDSDTQYF

D gene: TRBD1
J gene: TRBJ1-1
V gene: TRBV5-8
clone size: many
CDR3 DNA: TGTGCCAGCAGCCTAAGTCGGACAGGGTACACTGAAGCTTTCTTT
CDR3 protein: CASSLSRTGYTEAFF

D gene: .
J gene: TRBJ1-2
V gene: TRBV28
clone size: many
CDR3 DNA: TGTGCCAGCAGTTCGGACTATGGCTACACCTTC
CDR3 protein: CASSSDYGYTF

D gene: .
J gene: TRBJ1-1
V gene: TRBV11-2
clone size: many
CDR3 DNA: TGTGCCAGCAGCTTAGCATTGAACACTGAAGCTTTCTTT
CDR3 protein: CASSLALNTEAFF

D gene: .
J gene: TRBJ1-6
V gene: TRBV7-9
clone size: many
CDR3 DNA: TGTGCCAGCAGCGGGACGGATTCACCCCTCCACTTT
CDR3 protein: CASSGTDSPLHF

D gene: TRBD2
J gene: TRBJ2-2
V gene: TRBV20-1
clone size: many
CDR3 DNA: TGCAGTGCTAGAACTAGCGGGGGCGATATCGGGGAGCTGTTTTTT
CDR3 protein: CSARTSGGDIGELFF

D gene: .
J gene: TRBJ2-3
V gene: TRBV20-1
clone size: many
CDR3 DNA: TGCAGTGCTTACCCCGGGACATACAGCACAGATACGCAGTATTTT
CDR3 protein: CSAYPGTYSTDTQYF

D gene: .
J gene: TRBJ1-1
V gene: TRBV9
clone size: many
CDR3 DNA: TGTGCCAGCAGCGTAGGGGGCGAAATGAACACTGAAGCTTTCTTT
CDR3 protein: CASSVGGEMNTEAFF

D gene: TRBD1
J gene: TRBJ1-5
V gene: TRBV6-1
clone size: many
CDR3 DNA: TGTGCCAGCAGAAGACAGGGGTTCAATCAGCCCCAGCATTTT
CDR3 protein: CASRRQGFNQPQHF

D gene: TRBD1
J gene: TRBJ1-2
V gene: TRBV2
clone size: .
CDR3 DNA: TGTGCCAGCACCCGAAGACAGGGGAGATATGGCTACACCTTC
CDR3 protein: CASTRRQGRYGYTF

D gene: .
J gene: TRBJ2-4
V gene: TRBV6-5
clone size: .
CDR3 DNA: TGTGCCAGCAGCGGGACATGGGCCAAAAACATTCAGTACTTC
CDR3 protein: CASSGTWAKNIQYF

D gene: TRBD1
J gene: TRBJ1-4
V gene: TRBV7-8
clone size: many
CDR3 DNA: TGTGCCAGCAGCTTAGACAAGGCATTCCCAGTCCAGGGGGAAGATGAAAAACTGTTTTTT
CDR3 protein: CASSLDKAFPVQGEDEKLFF

D gene: .
J gene: TRBJ1-5
V gene: TRBV19
clone size: many
CDR3 DNA: TGTGCCAGTAGTTACAGACCCGGGAGAGATAGCAATCAGCCCCAGCATTTT
CDR3 protein: CASSYRPGRDSNQPQHF

D gene: .
J gene: TRBJ2-7
V gene: TRBV25-1
clone size: many
CDR3 DNA: TGTGCCAGCAGTGATACCAGATGGCGTTACGAGCAGTACTTC
CDR3 protein: CASSDTRWRYEQYF

D gene: .
J gene: TRBJ2-3
V gene: TRBV28
clone size: many
CDR3 DNA: TGTGCCACCAGGGGTTCTAGCACAGATACGCAGTATTTT
CDR3 protein: CATRGSSTDTQYF

D gene: TRBD2
J gene: TRBJ2-3
V gene: TRBV3-1
clone size: many
CDR3 DNA: TGTGCCAGCAGCCATCGGACTAGCGGGAGCACAGATACGCAGTATTTT
CDR3 protein: CASSHRTSGSTDTQYF

D gene: .
J gene: TRBJ1-3
V gene: TRBV4-2
clone size: .
CDR3 DNA: TGTGCCAGCAGCCAAGGGTTACCGGGGCCGTCTGGAAACACCATATATTTT
CDR3 protein: CASSQGLPGPSGNTIYF

D gene: TRBD1
J gene: TRBJ2-7
V gene: TRBV5-1
clone size: .
CDR3 DNA: TGCGCCAGCAGCACCCGGGACAGCCGCTCCTACGAGCAGTACTTC
CDR3 protein: CASSTRDSRSYEQYF

D gene: .
J gene: TRBJ2-4
V gene: TRBV19
clone size: .
CDR3 DNA: TGTGGCAGTAGCAGGGGTAGAAACATTCAGTACTTC
CDR3 protein: CGSSRGRNIQYF

D gene: TRBD1
J gene: TRBJ1-1
V gene: TRBV18
clone size: many
CDR3 DNA: TGTGCCAGCTCAGAAACAGGGGGCACTGAAGCTTTCTTT
CDR3 protein: CASSETGGTEAFF

D gene: .
J gene: TRBJ1-1
V gene: TRBV19
clone size: many
CDR3 DNA: TGTGCCAGTAGTTTCTACATGAACACTGAAGCTTTCTTT
CDR3 protein: CASSFYMNTEAFF

D gene: TRBD1
J gene: TRBJ2-7
V gene: TRBV12-3/TRBV12-4
clone size: .
CDR3 DNA: TGTGCCAGCAGTTCGAGACAGGGGGCGATCTACGAGCAGTACTTC
CDR3 protein: CASSSRQGAIYEQYF

D gene: TRBD2
J gene: TRBJ2-5
V gene: TRBV13
clone size: many
CDR3 DNA: TGTGCCAGCAGCTTACTAGCGGGGGGAGCAGAGACCCAGTACTTC
CDR3 protein: CASSLLAGGAETQYF

D gene: .
J gene: TRBJ2-7
V gene: TRBV20-1
clone size: many
CDR3 DNA: TGCAGTGCTAGATCTTCCAACGCCTACGAGCAGTACTTC
CDR3 protein: CSARSSNAYEQYF

D gene: TRBD1
J gene: TRBJ1-1
V gene: TRBV7-2
clone size: .
CDR3 DNA: TGTGTCAGCAGCCGGGACAGGGAATTGTACACTGAAGCTTTCTTT
CDR3 protein: CVSSRDRELYTEAFF

D gene: TRBD1
J gene: TRBJ2-1
V gene: TRBV7-9
clone size: many
CDR3 DNA: TGTGCCAGCAGCCGGACAGGGTTGGATGATGAGCAGTTCTTC
CDR3 protein: CASSRTGLDDEQFF

D gene: .
J gene: TRBJ2-5
V gene: TRBV3-1
clone size: many
CDR3 DNA: TGTGCCAGCAGCCAAGAAGGGGCAGGGGAATATGAAGAGACCCAGTACTTC
CDR3 protein: CASSQEGAGEYEETQYF

D gene: TRBD2
J gene: TRBJ2-3
V gene: TRBV5-1
clone size: many
CDR3 DNA: TGCGCCAGCAGCCCAGCCACTAGCGGCACAGATACGCAGTATTTT
CDR3 protein: CASSPATSGTDTQYF

D gene: .
J gene: TRBJ1-2
V gene: TRBV24-1
clone size: many
CDR3 DNA: TGTGCCACCAGTACTCCCCGGAGCGGCTACACCTTC
CDR3 protein: CATSTPRSGYTF

D gene: .
J gene: TRBJ2-1
V gene: TRBV5-8
clone size: many
CDR3 DNA: TGTGCCAGCAGCTTGGAGGGGTGGAACAATGAGCAGTTCTTC
CDR3 protein: CASSLEGWNNEQFF

D gene: .
J gene: TRBJ2-7
V gene: TRBV5-1
clone size: many
CDR3 DNA: TGCGCCAGCAGCCGACAGGCCTACGAGCAGTACTTC
CDR3 protein: CASSRQAYEQYF

D gene: .
J gene: TRBJ1-3
V gene: TRBV30
clone size: many
CDR3 DNA: TGTGCCTGGAGTGTAATTCAGGGGATCTCTGGAAACACCATATATTTT
CDR3 protein: CAWSVIQGISGNTIYF

D gene: .
J gene: TRBJ1-1
V gene: TRBV20-1
clone size: many
CDR3 DNA: TGCAGTGCTATCTCACTTTGGGGAGTGAACACTGAAGCTTTCTTT
CDR3 protein: CSAISLWGVNTEAFF

D gene: .
J gene: TRBJ2-1
V gene: TRBV6-1
clone size: many
CDR3 DNA: TGTGCCAGCAGTGAAATTACTAGCTCGTTCTTC
CDR3 protein: CASSEITSSFF

D gene: .
J gene: TRBJ2-2
V gene: TRBV24-1
clone size: few
CDR3 DNA: TGTGCCACCAGTGCTTACTCCAAGGAGGGGGTAGAAACCGGGGAGCTGTTTTTT
CDR3 protein: CATSAYSKEGVETGELFF

D gene: TRBD1
J gene: TRBJ2-7
V gene: TRBV7-9
clone size: many
CDR3 DNA: TGTGCCAGCAGCTTAGGGACAGGGGGCAGCTACGAGCAGTACTTC
CDR3 protein: CASSLGTGGSYEQYF

D gene: TRBD2
J gene: TRBJ2-3
V gene: TRBV5-1
clone size: once
CDR3 DNA: TGCGCCAGCAGCTTGAAGACTAGCGGGGGGTCCACAGATACGCAGTATTTT
CDR3 protein: CASSLKTSGGSTDTQYF

D gene: .
J gene: TRBJ2-3
V gene: TRBV27
clone size: many
CDR3 DNA: TGTGCCAGCGGAGGGGGGGCAGATACGCAGTATTTT
CDR3 protein: CASGGGADTQYF

D gene: .
J gene: TRBJ2-7
V gene: TRBV7-8
clone size: many
CDR3 DNA: TGTGCCAGCAGGGATCAGGGGGGGACCCACGAGCAGTACTTC
CDR3 protein: CASRDQGGTHEQYF

D gene: .
J gene: TRBJ1-4
V gene: TRBV6-2/TRBV6-3
clone size: .
CDR3 DNA: TGTGCCAGCACCCGCGGGGGGATGACTGCTAATGAAAAACTGTTTTTT
CDR3 protein: CASTRGGMTANEKLFF

D gene: .
J gene: TRBJ2-3
V gene: TRBV7-2
clone size: many
CDR3 DNA: TGTGCCAGCAGCTCCTCATTGAATACGCAGTATTTT
CDR3 protein: CASSSSLNTQYF

D gene: .
J gene: TRBJ1-3
V gene: TRBV7-9
clone size: many
CDR3 DNA: TGTGCCAGCACCTACGGGACGGTCGGAAACACCATATATTTT
CDR3 protein: CASTYGTVGNTIYF

D gene: TRBD1
J gene: TRBJ2-3
V gene: TRBV12-3/TRBV12-4
clone size: many
CDR3 DNA: TGTGCCAGCAAACCCGGGACAGATACTTCAGATACGCAGTATTTT
CDR3 protein: CASKPGTDTSDTQYF

D gene: TRBD1
J gene: TRBJ2-1
V gene: TRBV20-1
clone size: many
CDR3 DNA: TGCAGTGCTAAGAGGGGGGACAGGGGATACAATGAGCAGTTCTTC
CDR3 protein: CSAKRGDRGYNEQFF

D gene: .
J gene: TRBJ1-2
V gene: TRBV28
clone size: many
CDR3 DNA: TGTGCCAGCAGTTTATGGCCCTATGGCTACACCTTC
CDR3 protein: CASSLWPYGYTF

D gene: .
J gene: TRBJ2-4
V gene: TRBV20-1
clone size: many
CDR3 DNA: TGCAGTGCTATTGCGGACCGAGCCAAAAACATTCAGTACTTC
CDR3 protein: CSAIADRAKNIQYF

D gene: .
J gene: TRBJ1-1
V gene: TRBV28
clone size: many
CDR3 DNA: TGTGCCAGCAGTTTCTGGGACGGGAACACTGAAGCTTTCTTT
CDR3 protein: CASSFWDGNTEAFF

D gene: .
J gene: TRBJ1-1
V gene: TRBV6-2/TRBV6-3
clone size: many
CDR3 DNA: TGTGCCAGCAGTTACGGGACTACAGGGAACACTGAAGCTTTCTTT
CDR3 protein: CASSYGTTGNTEAFF

D gene: .
J gene: TRBJ2-1
V gene: TRBV4-2
clone size: many
CDR3 DNA: TGTGCCAGCAGCCAAGAGCAGTACAATGAGCAGTTCTTC
CDR3 protein: CASSQEQYNEQFF